This entry concerns a single TCR beta chain. The data were obtained in a study of blood T cell repertoires in COVID-19. Turning to the study itself: PBMCs, B-cell-depleted T cells, or T cells provided the cDNA or gDNA that made up the material.

The CDR3 has 15 amino acids. V lost 1 base, J lost 7 bases, and 7 bases stayed unmatched. CDR1 and CDR2 (germline): LNHDA, SQIVND (reference sequence). TCRdb's copy holds only in-frame clones and misses some; the assay was immunoSEQ multiplex PCR. The repertoire has 220,000 or so clones, about four fifths of them found once; the top ten carry 3% to 4%. This chain uses TRBV19 with TRBJ1-5, with 7 bases lining up with TRBD1. The sequencing sample was made of peripheral blood. The sequence was obtained from a woman older than 75 with acute or convalescent COVID-19. The CDR3 DNA sequence: TGTGCCAGTAGTATAGCCCCAACAGGGGTCCAGCCCCAGCATTTT. Translated, it gives CASSIAPTGVQPQHF. Based on the CDR3 plus reference TRBV19 and TRBJ1-5, the full variable domain is DGGITQSPKYLFRKEGQNVTLSCEQNLNHDAMYWYRQDPGQGLRLIYYSQIVNDFQKGDIAEGYSVSREKKESFPLTVTSAQKNPTAFYLCASSIAPTGVQPQHFGDGTRLSIL.